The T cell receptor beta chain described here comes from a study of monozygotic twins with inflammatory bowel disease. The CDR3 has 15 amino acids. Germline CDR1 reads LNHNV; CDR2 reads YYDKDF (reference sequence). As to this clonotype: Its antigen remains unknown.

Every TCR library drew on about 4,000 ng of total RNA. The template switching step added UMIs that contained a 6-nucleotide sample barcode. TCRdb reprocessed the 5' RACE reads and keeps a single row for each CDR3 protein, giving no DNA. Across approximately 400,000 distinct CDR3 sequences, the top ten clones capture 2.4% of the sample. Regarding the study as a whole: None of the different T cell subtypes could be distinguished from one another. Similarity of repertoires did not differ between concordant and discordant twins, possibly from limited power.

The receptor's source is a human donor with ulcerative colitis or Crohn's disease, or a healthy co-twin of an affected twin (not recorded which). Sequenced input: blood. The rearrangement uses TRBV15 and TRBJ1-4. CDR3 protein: CATSRAAATNEKLFF.